Listed here is a single TCR beta chain. What it binds is not known. The entry originates in a study of human T cells and chemical hapten exposure. At the level of the study: Diphenylcyclopropenone was administered weekly to the scalp of patients throughout the roughly 25-week study.

Study-level points and caveats: Versus controls, expanded TCRs had significantly more large CDR3 similarity clusters. With regard to DPC sensitization, TCRs above 1 in 1000 frequency did not change.

The time point was: patch test 2, 6 weeks after DPC sensitization. Treatment given: therapeutic diphenylcyclopropenone sensitization with weekly scalp DPC. Germline V gene lookup returns CDR1 SGHNT and CDR2 YENEEA. With V trimmed by 8 bases and J by 10 bases, 12 bases remained unmatched. The CDR3 has 14 residues. Original analysis: Samples ranged from 23,224 to 690,600 TCRs, with a median of about 96,000. TCRdb independently ran MiXCR on the RACE reads; one entry per CDR3 protein. The V and J calls were not made by the authors but by TCRdb's processing. The sample lists about 84,000 distinct CDR3 sequences; roughly 10% were seen once.

The V and J genes are TRBV11-3 and TRBJ2-3; TRBD2 matches 10 bases. This clonotype was obtained from a woman aged 45-60 years with alopecia areata. Some clones in this sample may be carry-over from other donors' samples. Sequencing was performed on whole blood, taken in connection with sensitization to the hapten diphenylcyclopropenone (DPC). The CDR3 is CASGPSGSPWAQYF. The CDR3 bases are TGTGCCAGCGGCCCTAGCGGGAGTCCTTGGGCGCAGTATTTT.